Listed below are T cell receptor beta chains from one sample, sequenced in a study of blood T cell repertoires in COVID-19. Only in-frame clones appear in the TCRdb table, and some are missing; sequencing was by immunoSEQ multiplex PCR. The sample shows more than 70,000 clones, about 86% of them seen only once. Sequenced input: peripheral blood. The source of these receptors is a woman older than 75 in a cohort sampled during active or convalescent COVID-19. CDR3s include the opening cysteine and the closing phenylalanine or tryptophan. Fields, in order: CDR3 protein, CDR3 DNA, D gene, J gene, V gene, clone size. D genes are given only for firm matches. Clone size, where shown, is once, few, many, or a class for clones that have expanded.

CDR3aa: CASSKPRAGGTEQYF
CDR3nt: TGTGCCAGCAGCAAACCGAGGGCAGGGGGTACCGAGCAGTACTTC
d_gene: TRBD1
j_gene: TRBJ2-7
v_gene: TRBV5-4
abundance: -

CDR3aa: CASSYAGTSDTYEQYF
CDR3nt: TGTGCCAGCAGTTACGCCGGGACTAGCGATACCTACGAGCAGTACTTC
d_gene: TRBD2
j_gene: TRBJ2-7
v_gene: TRBV6-5
abundance: -

CDR3aa: CASRSGLFTGELFF
CDR3nt: TGTGCCAGCAGGTCGGGACTTTTCACCGGGGAGCTGTTTTTT
d_gene: -
j_gene: TRBJ2-2
v_gene: TRBV3-1/TRBV3-2
abundance: -

CDR3aa: CASSPGTGGGNTIYF
CDR3nt: TGTGCCAGCTCACCCGGGACAGGGGGTGGAAACACCATATATTTT
d_gene: TRBD1
j_gene: TRBJ1-3
v_gene: TRBV18
abundance: -

CDR3aa: CASSGGLAGGGTGELFF
CDR3nt: TGTGCCAGCAGCGGGGGACTAGCGGGAGGGGGAACCGGGGAGCTGTTTTTT
d_gene: TRBD2
j_gene: TRBJ2-2
v_gene: TRBV5-4
abundance: -

CDR3aa: CASSYSPGASTDTQYF
CDR3nt: TGTGCCAGCAGTTACTCTCCGGGTGCTAGCACAGATACGCAGTATTTT
d_gene: -
j_gene: TRBJ2-3
v_gene: TRBV6-5
abundance: -

CDR3aa: CASSSRTGPDTQYF
CDR3nt: TGTGCCAGCAGTTCCCGGACAGGGCCAGATACGCAGTATTTT
d_gene: TRBD1
j_gene: TRBJ2-3
v_gene: TRBV28
abundance: -

CDR3aa: CASGTGMNTEAFF
CDR3nt: TGTGCCAGCGGGACAGGCATGAACACTGAAGCTTTCTTT
d_gene: TRBD1
j_gene: TRBJ1-1
v_gene: TRBV28
abundance: -

CDR3aa: CASSGDGRTLDTQYF
CDR3nt: TGTGCCAGTAGTGGAGACGGGAGGACGCTGGATACGCAGTATTTT
d_gene: TRBD2
j_gene: TRBJ2-3
v_gene: TRBV19
abundance: -

CDR3aa: CASSPRENTEAFF
CDR3nt: TGTGCCAGTAGTCCCCGGGAGAACACTGAAGCTTTCTTT
d_gene: -
j_gene: TRBJ1-1
v_gene: TRBV19
abundance: -

CDR3aa: CASSSSGSRTDTQYF
CDR3nt: TGTGCCAGCAGCTCATCCGGGAGTCGGACAGATACGCAGTATTTT
d_gene: -
j_gene: TRBJ2-3
v_gene: TRBV7-3
abundance: -

CDR3aa: CASSLARQYQETQYF
CDR3nt: TGTGCCAGCAGCTTAGCGAGGCAGTATCAAGAGACCCAGTACTTC
d_gene: -
j_gene: TRBJ2-5
v_gene: TRBV7-9
abundance: few

CDR3aa: CASSGGLNTEAFF
CDR3nt: TGCGCCAGCAGCGGCGGGCTGAACACTGAAGCTTTCTTT
d_gene: -
j_gene: TRBJ1-1
v_gene: TRBV5-1
abundance: -

CDR3aa: CASTPPLAADEQFF
CDR3nt: TGTGCCAGCACCCCGCCTTTAGCGGCAGATGAGCAGTTCTTC
d_gene: -
j_gene: TRBJ2-1
v_gene: TRBV5-6
abundance: -

CDR3aa: CASSLFVLAHLTGELFF
CDR3nt: TGTGCCAGCAGCTTATTTGTGCTAGCGCATCTCACCGGGGAGCTGTTTTTT
d_gene: -
j_gene: TRBJ2-2
v_gene: TRBV7-2
abundance: -

CDR3aa: CAWSVRAGSIIATNEKLFF
CDR3nt: TGTGCCTGGAGTGTACGGGCAGGGTCTATTATTGCAACTAATGAAAAACTGTTTTTT
d_gene: -
j_gene: TRBJ1-4
v_gene: TRBV30
abundance: -

CDR3aa: CASSVAPVSSIYGYTF
CDR3nt: TGTGCCAGCAGCGTGGCCCCAGTATCGTCCATCTATGGCTACACCTTC
d_gene: -
j_gene: TRBJ1-2
v_gene: TRBV9
abundance: few

CDR3aa: CASSLASQISGNTIYF
CDR3nt: TGTGCCAGCAGCTTAGCTTCACAGATCTCTGGAAACACCATATATTTT
d_gene: -
j_gene: TRBJ1-3
v_gene: TRBV7-6
abundance: -

CDR3aa: CASTKASPGTGNTIYF
CDR3nt: TGTGCCAGCACCAAGGCTTCCCCAGGTACTGGAAACACCATATATTTT
d_gene: -
j_gene: TRBJ1-3
v_gene: TRBV7-9
abundance: -

CDR3aa: CASSPPGYDEQYF
CDR3nt: TGTGCCAGCAGCCCCCCCGGGTACGACGAGCAGTACTTC
d_gene: -
j_gene: TRBJ2-7
v_gene: TRBV6-5
abundance: -

CDR3aa: CSARDSSYNSPLHF
CDR3nt: TGCAGCGCTCGGGACAGCTCCTATAATTCACCCCTCCACTTT
d_gene: TRBD1
j_gene: TRBJ1-6
v_gene: TRBV29-1
abundance: -

CDR3aa: CASSGVGGADGNTIYF
CDR3nt: TGTGCCAGCAGTGGAGTGGGGGGGGCGGATGGAAACACCATATATTTT
d_gene: -
j_gene: TRBJ1-3
v_gene: TRBV27
abundance: -

CDR3aa: CASSAREGGLTGNTIYF
CDR3nt: TGTGCCAGCTCAGCACGGGAAGGAGGTCTAACTGGAAACACCATATATTTT
d_gene: -
j_gene: TRBJ1-3
v_gene: TRBV18
abundance: -

CDR3aa: CASRLNRGGQPQHF
CDR3nt: TGTGCCAGCAGGCTAAACAGGGGTGGGCAGCCCCAGCATTTT
d_gene: TRBD1
j_gene: TRBJ1-5
v_gene: TRBV6-5
abundance: -

CDR3aa: CASSPGGRYGYTF
CDR3nt: TGTGCCAGCAGCCCCGGGGGGCGCTATGGCTACACCTTC
d_gene: -
j_gene: TRBJ1-2
v_gene: TRBV6-5
abundance: -

CDR3aa: CASSLDSYGYTF
CDR3nt: TGCGCCAGCAGCTTGGACAGCTATGGCTACACCTTC
d_gene: -
j_gene: TRBJ1-2
v_gene: TRBV5-1
abundance: -

CDR3aa: CASSYESGRVGGYTF
CDR3nt: TGCGCCAGCAGCTACGAAAGTGGCAGGGTAGGAGGCTACACCTTC
d_gene: -
j_gene: TRBJ1-2
v_gene: TRBV5-1
abundance: -

CDR3aa: CASSLEPGTNTGELFF
CDR3nt: TGCGCCAGCAGCTTGGAGCCAGGGACGAACACCGGGGAGCTGTTTTTT
d_gene: -
j_gene: TRBJ2-2
v_gene: TRBV5-1
abundance: few

CDR3aa: CASYRGRSDTEAFF
CDR3nt: TGTGCCAGCTACAGGGGGCGGTCGGACACTGAAGCTTTCTTT
d_gene: TRBD1
j_gene: TRBJ1-1
v_gene: TRBV5-8
abundance: -

CDR3aa: CASSWAAGTQFF
CDR3nt: TGTGCCAGCAGTTGGGCAGCGGGAACGCAGTTCTTC
d_gene: TRBD2
j_gene: TRBJ2-1
v_gene: TRBV7-3
abundance: few

CDR3aa: CASSILLTRGTGELFF
CDR3nt: TGTGCCAGTAGTATCCTCCTGACTAGGGGTACCGGGGAGCTGTTTTTT
d_gene: -
j_gene: TRBJ2-2
v_gene: TRBV19
abundance: -

CDR3aa: CASSQRQGSYEQYF
CDR3nt: TGCGCCAGCAGCCAAAGACAGGGCTCCTACGAGCAGTACTTC
d_gene: TRBD1
j_gene: TRBJ2-7
v_gene: TRBV5-1
abundance: -

CDR3aa: CASSLGLAGAQAVYEQYF
CDR3nt: TGCGCCAGCAGCTTGGGACTAGCGGGAGCCCAGGCGGTCTACGAGCAGTACTTC
d_gene: TRBD2
j_gene: TRBJ2-7
v_gene: TRBV5-1
abundance: -

CDR3aa: CASSPGLAGVADTQYF
CDR3nt: TGTGCCAGCAGCCCAGGACTAGCGGGAGTGGCAGATACGCAGTATTTT
d_gene: TRBD2
j_gene: TRBJ2-3
v_gene: TRBV5-4
abundance: -

CDR3aa: CASSPRLTDADTQYF
CDR3nt: TGTGCCAGCAGCCCTAGGCTAACGGATGCGGATACGCAGTATTTT
d_gene: -
j_gene: TRBJ2-3
v_gene: TRBV7-2
abundance: -

CDR3aa: CATSREGQDYNEQFF
CDR3nt: TGTGCCACCAGCAGGGAAGGACAGGACTACAATGAGCAGTTCTTC
d_gene: TRBD1
j_gene: TRBJ2-1
v_gene: TRBV15
abundance: -

CDR3aa: CASSPLAGDETQYF
CDR3nt: TGTGCCAGCAGCCCCCTAGCGGGAGACGAGACCCAGTACTTC
d_gene: TRBD2
j_gene: TRBJ2-5
v_gene: TRBV9
abundance: -

CDR3aa: CAKTTGGPSNTGELFF
CDR3nt: TGTGCCAAAACGACAGGGGGCCCCTCGAACACCGGGGAGCTGTTTTTT
d_gene: TRBD1
j_gene: TRBJ2-2
v_gene: TRBV24-1
abundance: once

CDR3aa: CAWSPLSGRAVSYEQYF
CDR3nt: TGTGCCTGGAGTCCCCTTAGCGGGAGGGCCGTATCCTACGAGCAGTACTTC
d_gene: TRBD2
j_gene: TRBJ2-7
v_gene: TRBV30
abundance: -

CDR3aa: CASKARGTMAGATDTQYF
CDR3nt: TGCGCCAGCAAGGCAAGGGGGACGATGGCGGGAGCCACAGATACGCAGTATTTT
d_gene: -
j_gene: TRBJ2-3
v_gene: TRBV5-1
abundance: -

CDR3aa: CASSLSVGTGSGEQYF
CDR3nt: TGTGCCAGCAGTTTAAGCGTGGGGACAGGGTCGGGTGAGCAGTACTTC
d_gene: TRBD1
j_gene: TRBJ2-7
v_gene: TRBV28
abundance: -

CDR3aa: CASSLQGFTEAFF
CDR3nt: TGTGCCAGCAGCTTGCAGGGCTTCACTGAAGCTTTCTTT
d_gene: -
j_gene: TRBJ1-1
v_gene: TRBV5-4
abundance: -

CDR3aa: CASSLGQGDYEQYF
CDR3nt: TGCGCCAGCAGCTTAGGACAGGGGGACTACGAGCAGTACTTC
d_gene: TRBD1
j_gene: TRBJ2-7
v_gene: TRBV5-1
abundance: -

CDR3aa: CASSLEGARMNTEAFF
CDR3nt: TGTGCCAGCAGCTTGGAAGGGGCGCGGATGAACACTGAAGCTTTCTTT
d_gene: -
j_gene: TRBJ1-1
v_gene: TRBV11-2
abundance: -

CDR3aa: CASSMTSGKVWEQFF
CDR3nt: TGTGCCAGTAGTATGACTAGCGGGAAAGTCTGGGAGCAGTTCTTC
d_gene: TRBD2
j_gene: TRBJ2-1
v_gene: TRBV19
abundance: -

CDR3aa: CASSRSGLVFRAFF
CDR3nt: TGTGCCAGCAGCCGCTCGGGACTGGTATTTCGAGCTTTCTTT
d_gene: -
j_gene: TRBJ1-1
v_gene: TRBV6-5
abundance: -

CDR3aa: CAITGGNYYGYTF
CDR3nt: TGTGCCATCACCGGGGGAAATTACTATGGCTACACCTTC
d_gene: -
j_gene: TRBJ1-2
v_gene: TRBV5-8
abundance: -

CDR3aa: CASSAETASNYGYTF
CDR3nt: TGTGCCAGCAGCGCGGAGACAGCGAGTAACTATGGCTACACCTTC
d_gene: -
j_gene: TRBJ1-2
v_gene: TRBV9
abundance: -

CDR3aa: CASSLVVSTGELFF
CDR3nt: TGCGCCAGCAGCTTGGTCGTGAGCACCGGGGAGCTGTTTTTT
d_gene: -
j_gene: TRBJ2-2
v_gene: TRBV5-1
abundance: -

CDR3aa: CASKRYREGEQFF
CDR3nt: TGTGCCAGCAAGAGGTACAGGGAGGGAGAGCAGTTCTTC
d_gene: -
j_gene: TRBJ2-1
v_gene: TRBV5-4
abundance: -

CDR3aa: CASSLGPREQFF
CDR3nt: TGTGCCAGCAGTTTGGGGCCCCGTGAGCAGTTCTTC
d_gene: -
j_gene: TRBJ2-1
v_gene: TRBV28
abundance: -

CDR3aa: CASSSFPAAVPNEQFF
CDR3nt: TGCGCCAGCAGCTCGTTCCCGGCGGCGGTCCCCAATGAGCAGTTCTTC
d_gene: -
j_gene: TRBJ2-1
v_gene: TRBV4-1
abundance: -

CDR3aa: CSVSSGTEAFF
CDR3nt: TGCAGCGTTTCCAGTGGCACTGAAGCTTTCTTT
d_gene: -
j_gene: TRBJ1-1
v_gene: TRBV29-1
abundance: -

CDR3aa: CASSTGTSGRVFEETQYF
CDR3nt: TGTGCCAGTAGTACTGGGACTAGCGGGAGAGTTTTCGAAGAGACCCAGTACTTC
d_gene: TRBD2
j_gene: TRBJ2-5
v_gene: TRBV19
abundance: -